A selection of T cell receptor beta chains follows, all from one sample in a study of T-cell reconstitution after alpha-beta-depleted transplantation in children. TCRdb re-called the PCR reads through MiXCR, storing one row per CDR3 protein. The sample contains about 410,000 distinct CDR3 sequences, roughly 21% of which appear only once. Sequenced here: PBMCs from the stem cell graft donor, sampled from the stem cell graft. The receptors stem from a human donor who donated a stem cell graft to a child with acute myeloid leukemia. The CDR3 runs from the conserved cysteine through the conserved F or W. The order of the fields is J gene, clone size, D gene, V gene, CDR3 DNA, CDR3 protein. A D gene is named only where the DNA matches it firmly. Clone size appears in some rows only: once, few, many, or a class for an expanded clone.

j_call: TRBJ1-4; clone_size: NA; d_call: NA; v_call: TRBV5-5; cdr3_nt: TGTGCCAGCAGCTCAGGGATTGCTGAAAAACTGTTTTTT; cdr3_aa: CASSSGIAEKLFF
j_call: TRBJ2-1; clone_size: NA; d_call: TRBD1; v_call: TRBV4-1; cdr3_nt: TGCGCCAGCAGCCCAGATAAGGGGGCCCTAGGGACAGGGGGCTTGAATGAGCAGTTCTTC; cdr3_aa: CASSPDKGALGTGGLNEQFF
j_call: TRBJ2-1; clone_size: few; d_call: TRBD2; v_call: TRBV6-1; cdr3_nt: TGTGCCAGCAGCCTCCCTAGCGGGAGAGATCCTGAGCAGTTCTTC; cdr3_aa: CASSLPSGRDPEQFF
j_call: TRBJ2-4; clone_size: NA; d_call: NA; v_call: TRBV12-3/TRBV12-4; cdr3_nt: TGTGCCAGCAGTTTCCCAGGGAGCCCCAAGTACTTC; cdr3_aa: CASSFPGSPKYF
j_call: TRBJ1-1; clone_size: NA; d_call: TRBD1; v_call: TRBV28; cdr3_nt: TGTGCCTTCAGTATGGGACAGCTGAACACTGAAGCTTTCTTT; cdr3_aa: CAFSMGQLNTEAFF
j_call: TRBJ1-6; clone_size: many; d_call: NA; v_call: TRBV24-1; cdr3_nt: TGTGCCACCAGTGACCAGACAGAATATAATTCACCCCTCCACTTT; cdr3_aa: CATSDQTEYNSPLHF
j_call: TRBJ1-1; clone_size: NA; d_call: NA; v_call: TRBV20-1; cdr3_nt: TGCAGTGCTAGTAGCTTTAACACTGAAGCTTTCTTT; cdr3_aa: CSASSFNTEAFF
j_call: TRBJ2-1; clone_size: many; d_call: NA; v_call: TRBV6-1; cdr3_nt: TGTGCCAGCACCCAAGCGGTTAGCTCCTACAATGAGCAGTTCTTC; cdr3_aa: CASTQAVSSYNEQFF
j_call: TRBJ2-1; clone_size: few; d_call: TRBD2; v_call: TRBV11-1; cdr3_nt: TGTGCCAGCAGCTTAGGCGGACTAGCGGGAGGGCCAGTCGAAACGGATGAGCAGTTCTTC; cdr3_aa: CASSLGGLAGGPVETDEQFF
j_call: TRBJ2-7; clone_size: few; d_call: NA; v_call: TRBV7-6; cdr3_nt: TGTGCCAGCAGCTCCCGGGCCCGTACCTACGAGCAGTACTTC; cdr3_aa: CASSSRARTYEQYF
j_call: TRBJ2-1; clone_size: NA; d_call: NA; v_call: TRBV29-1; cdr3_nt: TGCAGCGTTGAAGAGGCCAATGAGCAGTTCTTC; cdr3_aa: CSVEEANEQFF
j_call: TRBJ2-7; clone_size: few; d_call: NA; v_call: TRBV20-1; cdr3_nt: TGCAGTGCTAGAGATACAGGGAGGGTCGACGAGCAGTACTTC; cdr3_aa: CSARDTGRVDEQYF
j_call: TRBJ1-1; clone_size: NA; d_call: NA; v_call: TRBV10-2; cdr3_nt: TGCGCCAGCAGTGAATTGGGACCCCGCTCGAGTGGTGAAGCTTTCTTT; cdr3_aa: CASSELGPRSSGEAFF
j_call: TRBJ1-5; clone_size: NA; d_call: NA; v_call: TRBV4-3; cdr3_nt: TGCGCCAGCAGCCAAATAAGGACGGGACAAGGGCCCCAGCATTTT; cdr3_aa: CASSQIRTGQGPQHF
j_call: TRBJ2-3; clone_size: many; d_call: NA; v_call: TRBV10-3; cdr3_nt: TGTGCCATCAGTGAGTCTCTGGGGTCTGAGAGCGATACGCAGTATTTT; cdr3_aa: CAISESLGSESDTQYF
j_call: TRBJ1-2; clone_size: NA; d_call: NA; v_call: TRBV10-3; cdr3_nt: TGTGCCATCAAGTTCGGGACGGGGGATGGCTACACCTTC; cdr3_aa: CAIKFGTGDGYTF
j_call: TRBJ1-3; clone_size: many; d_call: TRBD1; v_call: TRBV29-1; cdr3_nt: TGCAGCGTTGAGGCGACAGGGAGAGGAAACACCATATATTTT; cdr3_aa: CSVEATGRGNTIYF
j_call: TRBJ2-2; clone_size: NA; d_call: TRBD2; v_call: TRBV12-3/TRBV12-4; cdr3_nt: TGTGCCAGCAGTTTAGCGGGAGGGCATTCCGGGGAGCTGTTTTTT; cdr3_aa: CASSLAGGHSGELFF
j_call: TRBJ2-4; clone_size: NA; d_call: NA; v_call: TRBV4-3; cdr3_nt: TGCGCCAGCAGCCTAGAACCGAAGGCCAAAAACATTCAGTACTTC; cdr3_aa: CASSLEPKAKNIQYF
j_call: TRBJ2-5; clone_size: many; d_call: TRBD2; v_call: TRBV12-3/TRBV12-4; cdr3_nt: TGTGCCAGCAGAGGGGGACTAGCGGGAGTGATTGGATGGGAGACCCAGTACTTC; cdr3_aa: CASRGGLAGVIGWETQYF
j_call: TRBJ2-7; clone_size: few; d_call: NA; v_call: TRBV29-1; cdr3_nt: TGCAGCGTAGGGGGGCAGGCCGGGCCCTACGAGCAGTACTTC; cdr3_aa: CSVGGQAGPYEQYF
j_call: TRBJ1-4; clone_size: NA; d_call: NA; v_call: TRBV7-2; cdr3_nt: TGTGCCAGCAGCTTCACAACTAATGAAAAACTGTTTTTT; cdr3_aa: CASSFTTNEKLFF